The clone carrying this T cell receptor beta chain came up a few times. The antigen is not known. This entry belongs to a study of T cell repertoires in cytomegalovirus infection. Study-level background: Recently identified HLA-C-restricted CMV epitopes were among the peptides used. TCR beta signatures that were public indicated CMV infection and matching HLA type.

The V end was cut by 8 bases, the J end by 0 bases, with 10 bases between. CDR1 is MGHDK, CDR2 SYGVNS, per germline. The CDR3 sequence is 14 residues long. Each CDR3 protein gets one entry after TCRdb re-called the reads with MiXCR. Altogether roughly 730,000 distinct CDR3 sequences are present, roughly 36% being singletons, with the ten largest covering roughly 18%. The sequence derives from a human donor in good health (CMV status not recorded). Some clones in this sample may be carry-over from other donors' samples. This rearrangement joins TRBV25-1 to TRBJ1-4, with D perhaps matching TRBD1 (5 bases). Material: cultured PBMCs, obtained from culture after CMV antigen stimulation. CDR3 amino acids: CASGAGPTNEKLFF. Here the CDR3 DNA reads TGTGCCAGCGGGGCGGGACCAACTAATGAAAAACTGTTTTTT.